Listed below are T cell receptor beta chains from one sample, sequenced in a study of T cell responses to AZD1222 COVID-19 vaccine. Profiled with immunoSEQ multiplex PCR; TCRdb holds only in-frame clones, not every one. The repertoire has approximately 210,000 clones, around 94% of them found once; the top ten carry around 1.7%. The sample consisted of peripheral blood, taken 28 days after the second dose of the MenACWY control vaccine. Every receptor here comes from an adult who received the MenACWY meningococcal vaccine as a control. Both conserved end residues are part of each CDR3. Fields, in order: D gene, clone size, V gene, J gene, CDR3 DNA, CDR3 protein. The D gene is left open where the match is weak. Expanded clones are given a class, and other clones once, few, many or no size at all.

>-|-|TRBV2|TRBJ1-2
TGTGCCACTCGGGACGGGAACTATGGCTACACCTTC
CATRDGNYGYTF
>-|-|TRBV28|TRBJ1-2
TGTGCCAGCAGGACAGGTGACTATGGCTACACCTTC
CASRTGDYGYTF
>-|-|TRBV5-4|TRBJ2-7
TGTGCCAGCAGCTCTACTCGCCCAGTGTACGAGCAGTACTTC
CASSSTRPVYEQYF
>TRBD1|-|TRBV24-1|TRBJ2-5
TGTGCCACCAGTGACCGACAGGGGGGAGAGACCCAGTACTTC
CATSDRQGGETQYF
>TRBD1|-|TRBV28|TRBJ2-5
TGTGCCAGCAGTTTATGGGGACAGGGGGCTTCGGAGACCCAGTACTTC
CASSLWGQGASETQYF
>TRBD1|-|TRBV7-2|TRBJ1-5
TGTGCCAGCAGCTGGGACAGGGTTCAGCCCCAGCATTTT
CASSWDRVQPQHF
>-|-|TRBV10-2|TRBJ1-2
TGCGCCAGCAGTTTCGAACAGGGCCTTGGCTACACCTTC
CASSFEQGLGYTF
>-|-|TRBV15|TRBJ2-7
TGTGCCACCAGCAGAGACACAGGGATTCGGGACTACGAGCAGTACTTC
CATSRDTGIRDYEQYF
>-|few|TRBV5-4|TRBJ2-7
TGTGCCAGCAGCTGGGGACCCTACGAGCAGTACTTC
CASSWGPYEQYF
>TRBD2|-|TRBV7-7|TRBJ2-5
TGTGCTAGCAGCTTAGCGGACGGACTAGCCGGCGAGACCCAGTACTTC
CASSLADGLAGETQYF
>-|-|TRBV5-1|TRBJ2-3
TGCGCCAGCAGCTCGGGTAGTGCAGATACGCAGTATTTT
CASSSGSADTQYF
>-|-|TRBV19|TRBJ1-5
TGTGCCAGTAGTGACGCCGGAAGCTATAGCAATCAGCCCCAGCATTTT
CASSDAGSYSNQPQHF
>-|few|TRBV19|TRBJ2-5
TGTGCCAGTAGTATAGGTCAGCGGGCGGGGGAGACCCAGTACTTC
CASSIGQRAGETQYF
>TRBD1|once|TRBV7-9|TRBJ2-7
TGTGCCAGCGAAGCACAGGGGGACGAGCAGTACTTC
CASEAQGDEQYF
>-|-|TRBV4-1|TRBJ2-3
TGCGCCAGCAGCCAAGCGGTAAGGGATTACGGGGATACGCAGTATTTT
CASSQAVRDYGDTQYF
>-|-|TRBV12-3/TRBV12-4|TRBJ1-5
TGTGCCAGCAGTTTAATGGGCCAGCCCCAGCATTTT
CASSLMGQPQHF
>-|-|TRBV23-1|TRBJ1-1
TGCGCCAGCAGTCAAGCCAGGGCGCTCATGAACACTGAAGCTTTCTTT
CASSQARALMNTEAFF
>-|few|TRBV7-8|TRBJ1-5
TGTGCCAGCAGCCCAAGCTCGGTAGGCAATCAGCCCCAGCATTTT
CASSPSSVGNQPQHF
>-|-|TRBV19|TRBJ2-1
TGTGCCAGTAGTATTGACCAGGACGGCTTCAATGAGCAGTTCTTC
CASSIDQDGFNEQFF
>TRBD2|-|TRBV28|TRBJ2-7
TGTGCCAGCAGTCCCATAGCGGGAGGGCTCCCCTACGAGCAGTACTTC
CASSPIAGGLPYEQYF
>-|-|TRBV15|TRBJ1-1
TGTGCCACCAGCCCGGTCGGAGGGAACACTGAAGCTTTCTTT
CATSPVGGNTEAFF
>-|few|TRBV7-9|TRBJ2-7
TGTGCCAGCAGCCTCGGGGCCTACGAGCAGTACTTC
CASSLGAYEQYF
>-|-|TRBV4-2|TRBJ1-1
TGTGCCAGCAGCCAAGATATCCCCCCAGGGAACACTGAAGCTTTCTTT
CASSQDIPPGNTEAFF
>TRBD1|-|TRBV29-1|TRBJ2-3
TGCAGCGTGGAACAGGGGGCCGGGGCAGATACGCAGTATTTT
CSVEQGAGADTQYF
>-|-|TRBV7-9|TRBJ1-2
TGTGCCAGCAGCTATACCCCTGACAGGAATGGCTACACCTTC
CASSYTPDRNGYTF
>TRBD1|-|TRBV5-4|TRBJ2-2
TGTGCCAGCAGCACCGGGACAGACCCGACCGGGGAGCTGTTTTTT
CASSTGTDPTGELFF
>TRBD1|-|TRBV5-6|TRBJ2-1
TGTGCCAGCATCCCTGGGGACAGATACAATGAGCAGTTCTTC
CASIPGDRYNEQFF
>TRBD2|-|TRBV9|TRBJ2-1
TGTGCCAGCAGCGTAGGAGAAGGGCTAGCGGACTACAATGAGCAGTTCTTC
CASSVGEGLADYNEQFF
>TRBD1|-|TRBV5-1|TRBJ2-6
TGCGCCAGCAGCTCGACGGGACAGAGCTCTGGGGCCAACGTCCTGACTTTC
CASSSTGQSSGANVLTF
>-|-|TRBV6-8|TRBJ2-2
TGTGCCAGCCTCCCCCCCGGGGGTGCGAACACCGGGGAGCTGTTTTTT
CASLPPGGANTGELFF
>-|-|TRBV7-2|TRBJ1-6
TGTGCCAGCAGCTGGGGCTCCTATAATTCACCCCTCCACTTT
CASSWGSYNSPLHF
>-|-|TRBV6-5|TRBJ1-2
TGTGCCAGCAGTTACTCGGCCAGTCAAAACTATGGCTACACCTTC
CASSYSASQNYGYTF
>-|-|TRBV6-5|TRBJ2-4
TGTGCCAGCAGCGTGACGGACTCCCTCCGTTCTTTC
CASSVTDSLRSF